Within the sample, the clone carrying this TCR beta chain is large. Its antigen remains unknown. The entry originates in a study of T cells in localized non-small cell lung cancer. V was cut by 4 bases and J by 6 bases, with 17 bases left in between. CDR1 and CDR2 from the germline V gene are SGDLS and YYNGEE. This CDR3 contains 15 residues. The data were produced by immunoSEQ multiplex PCR, yet TCRdb's version contains in-frame clones alone and is incomplete. The sample holds over a thousand clones, 21% seen once. Study-level results: Of the tissues analyzed, uninvolved adjacent lung showed maximal T cell clonality, greater than tumor.

Atypia-free adjacent lung came from at least 2 cm beyond the tumor margin. The clonotype comes from a male donor aged 60 or over with stage III lung adenocarcinoma. The V call is TRBV9, the J call TRBJ2-1; D is perhaps TRBD1 (6 bases). The sequencing used normal lung tissue next to the tumor, collected before any cancer treatment. The DNA for the CDR3 is TGTGCCAGCAGCCATTCCCGAACAGGGTCCAATGAGCAGTTCTTC. Amino acid sequence: CASSHSRTGSNEQFF.